The 23 T cell receptor beta chains given below trace back to one sample, sequenced in a study of early T cells in non-severe SARS-CoV-2 infection (dated by TCRdb to the early 2020s). Preparation of the library involved 5' RACE. The reads were generated on a NextSeq 500. TCRdb's own reprocessing of the public reads used fastp at Q25 and MiXCR and kept productive beta chains. Rows with one shared CDR3 protein collapse into an entry with the most common genes and DNA. Here the sample has 90,000 to 130,000 distinct CDR3 sequences; roughly 12% occur a single time. The biggest ten clones account for approximately 4% of the sample. The sample here was whole blood, taken at baseline. These receptors all come from an adult who was a healthcare worker with PCR-confirmed SARS-CoV-2 infection or an uninfected control (not recorded which).

This clonotype was seen a handful of times. In DNA, the CDR3 is TGTGCCAGCAGCTTAGGAGGACACCTCACTGAAGCTTTCTTT. Translating it yields CASSLGGHLTEAFF. The rearrangement uses TRBV7-2 and TRBJ1-1, with D maybe TRBD1 (5 bases). V was clipped by 1 base and J by 4 bases, with 10 bases between them. CDR3 size: 14 residues. Germline lookup yields CDR1 SGHTA and CDR2 FQGNSA. The full variable domain, with the rest looked up from reference TRBV7-2 and TRBJ1-1, is GAGVSQSPSNKVTEKGKDVELRCDPISGHTALYWYRQSLGQGLEFLIYFQGNSAPDKSGLPSDRFSAERTGGSVSTLTIQRTQQEDSAVYLCASSLGGHLTEAFFGQGTRLTVV.

The rearrangement links TRBV12-3 or TRBV12-4 to TRBJ2-7; 7 bases match TRBD2. The V gene end was trimmed by 9 bases and the J gene end by 7 bases; junction bases not matched to a gene: 15. The CDR3 is made up of 14 amino acids. This CDR3 is CASGRAGTRREQYF. CDR3 bases: TGTGCCAGTGGAAGAGCGGGAACCCGGCGGGAGCAGTACTTC.

V usage is TRBV13 and J usage is TRBJ1-6; 9 bases are a match to TRBD1. J lost 10 bases, V lost 5 bases, and 6 bases had no gene match. Looked up from germline, CDR1 is PRHDT and CDR2 is FYEKMQ (reference sequence). This CDR3 has 14 amino acids. The CDR3 coding sequence is TGTGCCAGCAGCCCCAGACAGGGGGGATCACCCCTCCACTTT. This encodes CASSPRQGGSPLHF.

This clonotype was counted between two and nine times. With a much larger clone just one base away, this may be a read error. The V call is TRBV28, the J call TRBJ1-1; no definite D call. Trimming cost V 7 bases and J 1 base, with 4 bases left between them. The CDR3 length is 11 residues. The germline CDR1 and CDR2 sequences are MDHEN and SYDVKM. CDR3 DNA: TGTGCCAGCACTCAGAACACTGAAGCTTTCTTT. It yields the protein CASTQNTEAFF.

This chain joins TRBV7-2 and TRBJ1-1, with D unclear. Germline CDR1 SGHTA, CDR2 FQGNSA. Trimming shortened V by 2 bases and J by 7 bases, and 8 bases separated the two germline ends. There are 12 residues in the CDR3. CDR3 sequence: CASSLSVVEAFF. The CDR3 DNA reads TGTGCCAGCAGCTTAAGCGTGGTTGAAGCTTTCTTT.

The sample holds a few counts of this clonotype. The V gene is TRBV6-5, the J gene TRBJ2-2, with unresolved D. With 2 bases removed from V and 6 bases from J, the gap between germline ends came to 10 bases. The CDR3 is 14 residues long. CDR1 is MNHEY, CDR2 SVGAGI, per germline. The CDR3: CASSYLQLAGELFF. CDR3 DNA: TGTGCCAGCAGTTACCTGCAGTTAGCCGGGGAGCTGTTTTTT.

This clonotype has more than one count but fewer than ten. The chain combines TRBV12-3 or TRBV12-4 with TRBJ2-1, with D unresolved. V lost 1 base and J lost 0, with 7 bases in between. This CDR3 comprises 15 residues. The chain's CDR3 is CASSLEMSSYNEQFF. CDR3 DNA: TGTGCCAGCAGTTTAGAAATGAGCTCCTACAATGAGCAGTTCTTC.

V and J are TRBV7-9 and TRBJ2-1; D is uncertain. V was shortened by 11 bases and J by 3 bases, with 17 bases between the two germline ends. Germline CDR1 is SEHNR and CDR2 is FQNEAQ (reference sequence). This CDR3 has 14 residues. CDR3 nucleotide sequence: TGTGCCGCCTCGGCAAACCTCCTCTACAATGAGCAGTTCTTC. It codes for CAASANLLYNEQFF.

The CDR3: CASSLIGLARQTQYF. CDR3 DNA: TGTGCCAGCAGCCTTATAGGACTAGCGAGGCAGACCCAGTACTTC. This chain joins TRBV3-1 and TRBJ2-5; the match to TRBD2 covers 9 bases. V shed 4 bases, J shed 6 bases, and the junction held 9 bases outside the gene matches. The CDR3 spans 15 residues. In germline, CDR1 is LGHDT, CDR2 YNNKEL (reference sequence).

The V call is TRBV6-6, the J call TRBJ1-5, with 7 bases aligning to TRBD1. V was pared by 2 bases and J by 3 bases, with 4 bases of the junction left unmatched. Germline values: CDR1 MNHNY, CDR2 SVGAGI (reference sequence). The CDR3 is made up of 15 amino acids. The DNA for the CDR3 is TGTGCCAGCAGTTACGGAGACAGGGCCAATCAGCCCCAGCATTTT. Translating gives CASSYGDRANQPQHF.

Only a few counts were recorded for this clonotype. The chain uses TRBV7-9 and TRBJ2-7, with 11 positions matching TRBD2. CDR3 size: 15 residues. Germline CDR1 reads SEHNR; CDR2 reads FQNEAQ (reference sequence). Losses at the gene ends were 5 bases for V and 2 bases for J; bases not matched to a gene: 5. CDR3 sequence: CASSHGTSGPYEQYF. The CDR3 DNA sequence: TGTGCCAGCAGCCACGGGACTAGCGGTCCCTACGAGCAGTACTTC.

This clonotype was observed a handful of times. V gene TRBV15 combines with J gene TRBJ2-1; no firm D call. CDR3 length equals 16 residues. Germline CDR1 is LNHNV and CDR2 is YYDKDF (reference sequence). V shed 0 bases and J shed 2 bases, with 11 bases lying between them. CDR3 sequence: CATSRDWNEPYNEQFF. Here the CDR3 DNA reads TGTGCCACCAGCAGAGATTGGAATGAACCCTACAATGAGCAGTTCTTC.

This clonotype was observed a handful of times. This chain connects TRBV29-1 to TRBJ2-3; TRBD2 might be the D (6 bases). This CDR3 contains 13 residues. Germline V CDR1 and CDR2: SQVTM, ANQGSEA. Deletions cut 6 bases from V and 2 bases from J, with 12 bases between. CDR3 DNA: TGCAGCGTAGAAACTAGCCCCACAGATACGCAGTATTTT. This translates into CSVETSPTDTQYF.

On this clonotype itself: Given a much more abundant clone one base away, this may be a read error. This sequence joins TRBV7-3 and TRBJ2-1, with D hard to call. CDR3 length equals 12 residues. Germline V lookup: CDR1 SGHTA, CDR2 FQGTGA. The chain's CDR3 is CVSSPARNEQFF. CDR3 in DNA: TGTGTCAGCAGCCCGGCGAGGAATGAGCAGTTCTTC.

Ten or more counts support this clonotype. The rearrangement uses TRBV11-1 and TRBJ2-1, with D perhaps TRBD1 (6 bases). The CDR3 runs 12 residues. Germline V gives CDR1 SGHAT, CDR2 FQDESV (reference sequence). Trimming pared 5 bases from V and 13 bases from J, leaving 15 bases between. CDR3 nucleotide sequence: TGTGCCAGCAGCCCTGAAGTGGGACAACAGTTCTTC. It encodes CASSPEVGQQFF. Together with reference TRBV11-1 and TRBJ2-1, the CDR3 gives the full variable domain: EAEVAQSPRYKITEKSQAVAFWCDPISGHATLYWYRQILGQGPELLVQFQDESVVDDSQLPKDRFSAERLKGVDSTLKIQPAELGDSAMYLCASSPEVGQQFFGPGTRLTVL.

In its sample, this clonotype was seen a few times. The V gene is TRBV19, the J gene TRBJ2-2; the D gene is possibly TRBD2 (6 bases). The CDR3 length is 14 residues. Trimming pared 1 base from V and 4 bases from J, leaving 7 bases between. The germline V gene encodes CDR1 LNHDA and CDR2 SQIVND (reference sequence). CDR3 DNA: TGTGCCAGTAGTATAGCCGGGGGCACCGGGGAGCTGTTTTTT. It is translated as CASSIAGGTGELFF.

This clonotype was counted ten times or more. This chain uses TRBV12-3 or TRBV12-4 with TRBJ1-5, with D tentatively TRBD1 (6 bases). The V gene lost 1 base and the J gene lost 8 bases, with 15 bases spanning the gap. There are 15 residues in the CDR3. The CDR3 reads CASSLGGARAKPQHF. The CDR3 region has the DNA TGTGCCAGCAGTTTAGGGGGGGCCAGGGCCAAGCCCCAGCATTTT.

The chain is built from TRBV5-4 and TRBJ2-5, with 10 bases lining up with TRBD2. The CDR3 is 15 amino acids. CDR1 and CDR2 from the germline V gene are SGHNT and YYREEE (reference sequence). With 0 bases clipped from V and 3 bases from J, the junction kept 2 bases outside the gene matches. CDR3 amino acids: CASSLDLAGEETQYF. The CDR3 coding sequence is TGTGCCAGCAGCTTGGATCTAGCGGGAGAAGAGACCCAGTACTTC.

This clonotype was seen ten or more times. This rearrangement joins TRBV6-5 to TRBJ2-3; TRBD2 aligns across 11 bases. Trimming at V came to 7 bases and at J to 10 bases, leaving 7 bases not matched to a gene. This CDR3 contains 13 residues. Germline CDR1 reads MNHEY; CDR2 reads SVGAGI. CDR3 DNA: TGTGCCAGCACCGTCACTAGCGGGAGTTCGCAGTATTTT. This encodes CASTVTSGSSQYF.

There are a few counts of this clonotype. The rearrangement links TRBV11-2 to TRBJ1-4; D is unresolved. Germline V gene lookup returns CDR1 SGHAT and CDR2 FQNNGV. The CDR3 extends over 13 amino acids. V was clipped by 4 bases and J by 8 bases, with 11 bases between them. CDR3 DNA sequence: TGTGCCAGCAGCTGGGCGGTTGACGAAAAACTGTTTTTT. Translated: CASSWAVDEKLFF.

This clonotype was counted between two and nine times. The chain uses TRBV6-1 and TRBJ1-5; the D gene is possibly TRBD1 (5 bases). V was trimmed by 5 bases and J by 5 bases, leaving 16 bases between them. CDR1 and CDR2 from the germline V gene are MNHNS and SASEGT. The CDR3 length is 15 residues. CDR3 coding DNA: TGTGCCAGCAGTCACTTGGGAGGGGCGGATCAGCCCCAGCATTTT. Its protein is CASSHLGGADQPQHF.

CDR3 residues: CASSGDFQTQAFF. The CDR3 nucleotides read TGTGCCAGCAGCGGGGACTTTCAAACGCAGGCTTTCTTT. J is TRBJ1-1 and V is TRBV9; a weak D match, TRBD1 (5 bases). Germline lookup yields CDR1 SGDLS and CDR2 YYNGEE. The CDR3 runs 13 residues. V lost 3 bases and J 11 bases, leaving 17 bases between the germline ends.

This chain uses TRBV5-1 with TRBJ1-6; a weak D match, TRBD1 (5 bases). Trimming shortened V by 4 bases and J by 0 bases, and 17 bases separated the two germline ends. The CDR3 is 18 residues long. From germline, CDR1 is SGHRS and CDR2 YFSETQ. The CDR3 coding sequence is TGCGCCAGCAGCGCACAGGCGGCGATCGGCTCCTATAATTCACCCCTCCACTTT. The encoded protein is CASSAQAAIGSYNSPLHF.